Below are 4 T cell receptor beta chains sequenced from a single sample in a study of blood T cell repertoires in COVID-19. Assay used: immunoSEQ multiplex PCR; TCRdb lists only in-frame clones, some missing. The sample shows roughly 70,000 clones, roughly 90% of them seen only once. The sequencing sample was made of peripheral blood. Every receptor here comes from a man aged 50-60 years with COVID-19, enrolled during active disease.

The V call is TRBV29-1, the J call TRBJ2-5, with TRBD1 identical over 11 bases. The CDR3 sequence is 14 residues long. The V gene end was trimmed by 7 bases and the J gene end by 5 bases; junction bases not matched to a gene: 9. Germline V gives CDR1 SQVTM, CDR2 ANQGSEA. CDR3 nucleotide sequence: TGCAGCGCCCAGGCCAGGACAGGGGGCGAGACCCAGTACTTC. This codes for CSAQARTGGETQYF.

The CDR3 region is CASSLGQRSTEAFF. DNA for the CDR3: TGTGCCAGTAGTTTAGGACAGAGGAGCACTGAAGCTTTCTTT. The V gene is TRBV19, the J gene TRBJ1-1, with D maybe TRBD1 (6 bases). This CDR3 spans 14 amino acids. Germline CDR1 and CDR2: LNHDA and SQIVND (reference sequence). V was pared by 5 bases and J by 4 bases, with 14 bases between. The complete variable domain, with remaining parts taken from reference TRBV19 and TRBJ1-1, reads DGGITQSPKYLFRKEGQNVTLSCEQNLNHDAMYWYRQDPGQGLRLIYYSQIVNDFQKGDIAEGYSVSREKKESFPLTVTSAQKNPTAFYLCASSLGQRSTEAFFGQGTRLTVV.

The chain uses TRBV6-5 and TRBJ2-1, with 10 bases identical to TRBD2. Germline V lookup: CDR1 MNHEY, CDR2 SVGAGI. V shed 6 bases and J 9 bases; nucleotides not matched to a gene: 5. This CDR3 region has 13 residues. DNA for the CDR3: TGTGCCAGCAGGAGCGGGAGGGCCTCTGAGCAGTTCTTC. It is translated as CASRSGRASEQFF.

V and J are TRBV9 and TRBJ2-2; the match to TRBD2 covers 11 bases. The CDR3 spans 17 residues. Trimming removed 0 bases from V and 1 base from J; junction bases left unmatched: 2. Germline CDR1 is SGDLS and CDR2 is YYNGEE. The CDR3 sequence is CASSVGGLAENTGELFF. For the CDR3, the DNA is TGTGCCAGCAGCGTAGGGGGACTAGCGGAGAACACCGGGGAGCTGTTTTTT.